This is a list of T cell receptor beta chains from one sample in a study of shared clonotypes between healthy human individuals. Only in-frame clones appear in the TCRdb table, and some are missing; sequencing was by immunoSEQ multiplex PCR. This table holds around 100,000 clones, 67% found once. Sequencing was carried out using memory CD8+ T cells sorted from blood. These receptors came from a young man in good health. The CDR3 runs from the conserved cysteine through the conserved F or W. D genes are given only for firm matches. Not all rows give a size; the values are once, few, many and, for expanded clones, a class.

V,D,size,J,CDR3,DNA
TRBV4-3,TRBD1,few,TRBJ2-2,CASSQAGTEFNTGELFF,TGCGCCAGCAGCCAGGCCGGGACAGAGTTTAACACCGGGGAGCTGTTTTTT
TRBV2,-,-,TRBJ2-4,CASSESKNIQYF,TGTGCCAGCAGTGAATCCAAAAACATTCAGTACTTC
TRBV11-2,-,few,TRBJ2-7,CASRGAYEQYF,TGTGCCAGCAGGGGAGCCTACGAGCAGTACTTC
TRBV25-1,-,-,TRBJ2-1,CASSESTMGTGRNEQFF,TGTGCCAGCAGTGAATCCACCATGGGAACAGGGAGGAATGAGCAGTTCTTC
TRBV11-3,-,-,TRBJ1-2,CASSHLVLGKTYGYTF,TGTGCCAGCAGCCATCTAGTCCTCGGAAAGACCTATGGCTACACCTTC
TRBV10-1,-,-,TRBJ2-7,CASSVRSRTALHEQYF,TGCGCCAGCAGTGTCCGGTCGAGGACAGCCCTCCACGAGCAGTACTTC
TRBV6-1,-,-,TRBJ2-7,CASSELADTYEQYF,TGTGCCAGCAGTGAACTTGCAGATACCTACGAGCAGTACTTC
TRBV28,-,-,TRBJ2-6,CASSSTLSEAVRANVLTF,TGTGCCAGCAGTTCGACACTCTCTGAAGCGGTACGGGCCAACGTCCTGACTTTC
TRBV25-1,-,-,TRBJ2-5,CASSEYADRTQYF,TGTGCCAGCAGTGAATATGCAGACAGGACCCAGTACTTC
TRBV28,-,many,TRBJ2-1,CASSPGDEQFF,TGTGCCAGCTCCCCGGGAGATGAGCAGTTCTTC
TRBV20-1,TRBD2,-,TRBJ2-5,CSADSGETQYF,TGCAGTGCCGATAGCGGGGAGACCCAGTACTTC
TRBV28,-,-,TRBJ1-2,CASSKNYGYTF,TGTGCCAGTTCGAAGAACTATGGCTACACCTTC
TRBV7-9,-,-,TRBJ2-1,CASSLGLTEQFF,TGTGCCAGCAGCCTCGGACTGACGGAGCAGTTCTTC
TRBV18,-,once,TRBJ2-7,CASSALDSSYEQYF,TGTGCCAGCTCCGCCCTGGACAGCTCCTACGAGCAGTACTTC
TRBV7-9,TRBD2,few,TRBJ2-7,CASQGLAGSHNYEQYF,TGTGCCAGCCAAGGGCTAGCGGGATCCCATAACTACGAGCAGTACTTC
TRBV6-5,TRBD1,few,TRBJ1-2,CASSSGQGRGYTF,TGTGCCAGCAGCAGCGGACAGGGACGTGGCTACACCTTC
TRBV29-1,-,-,TRBJ2-2,CSVLPALTGELFF,TGCAGCGTTCTCCCCGCCCTCACCGGGGAGCTGTTTTTT
TRBV10-3,TRBD1,-,TRBJ2-7,CASSEEGSGGDEQYF,TGTGCCAGCAGTGAAGAGGGGTCAGGGGGCGACGAGCAGTACTTC
TRBV6-1,-,-,TRBJ2-7,CASSGSYEQYF,TGTGCCAGCTCGGGGTCCTACGAGCAGTACTTC
TRBV4-1,TRBD1,-,TRBJ2-5,CASSLGQGAMGETQYF,TGCGCCAGCAGCCTTGGGCAGGGGGCCATGGGAGAGACCCAGTACTTC
TRBV25-1,-,-,TRBJ1-3,CASSDLGRPTSGNTIYF,TGTGCCAGCAGTGATCTGGGACGGCCGACCTCTGGAAACACCATATATTTT
TRBV27,-,-,TRBJ2-7,CASSPASQFHEQYF,TGTGCCAGCAGTCCCGCTAGTCAGTTTCACGAGCAGTACTTC
TRBV7-9,-,-,TRBJ1-5,CAGSPRRNQPQHF,TGTGCCGGCAGCCCCCGCCGTAATCAGCCCCAGCATTTT
TRBV19,-,few,TRBJ2-7,CASSITRGAYEQYF,TGTGCCAGTAGTATTACAAGGGGAGCCTACGAGCAGTACTTC
TRBV25-1,-,-,TRBJ2-6,CASSESRSGANVLTF,TGTGCCAGCAGTGAATCGCGCTCTGGGGCCAACGTCCTGACTTTC
TRBV7-2,TRBD2,few,TRBJ2-3,CASSSGLAGDTQYF,TGTGCCAGCAGCTCGGGACTAGCGGGAGATACGCAGTATTTT
TRBV15,-,-,TRBJ2-7,CATSRDRTGIGEQYF,TGTGCCACCAGCAGAGACCGGACCGGCATCGGCGAGCAGTACTTC
TRBV28,TRBD2,-,TRBJ2-7,CASRSSGRGEQYF,TGTGCCAGCAGATCTAGCGGGAGAGGCGAGCAGTACTTC
TRBV6-6,TRBD2,-,TRBJ2-2,CASSYGAGEPGELFF,TGTGCCAGCAGTTACGGTGCGGGAGAGCCCGGGGAGCTGTTTTTT